The present T cell receptor (beta chain) was sequenced within a study of blood T cell repertoires in COVID-19. At the level of the study: Sites in the United States, Italy and Spain provided acute and convalescent COVID-19 samples. In each case, the material was cDNA or gDNA derived from T cells, B-cell-depleted T cells, or PBMCs.

Germline assignment: CDR1 MNHEY and CDR2 SMNVEV (reference sequence). J gave up 6 bases and V 7 bases, and 9 bases lay outside the gene matches. This CDR3 comprises 14 residues. The protocol was immunoSEQ multiplex PCR, while the TCRdb copy is restricted to in-frame clones and leaves out a portion. The table includes 200,000 to 250,000 clones, 70% to 90% detected once. This clone was recorded once. This receptor was obtained from a man aged 50 or older who had recovered from COVID-19. Sequencing was done on a sample of peripheral blood. The genes are TRBV27 and TRBJ2-7, with 10 bases identical to TRBD2. CDR3 bases: TGTGCCAGCACCGGACTAGCGGTATTAGCCGAGCAGTACTTC. Amino acids: CASTGLAVLAEQYF.